This T cell receptor beta chain stems from a study of shared clonotypes between healthy human individuals. Overall study findings and caveats: Relative to memory subsets, naive subsets generally showed larger estimated richness.

The assay was immunoSEQ multiplex PCR, and TCRdb's table has in-frame clones only and misses some. The table includes about 1.5 million clones, around 98% detected once. CDR1 and CDR2 from the germline V gene are SGHVS and FQNEAQ. This CDR3 spans 14 amino acids. Trimming left V 1 base short and J 0 bases short, with 7 bases between. Remarks on this clone: Its matching antigen is unknown.

Sequenced material: naive CD4+ T cells sorted from blood. Described subset: CD45RA+ positively selected. This chain joins TRBV7-8 and TRBJ2-7; D perhaps matches TRBD1 (5 bases). This receptor was obtained from a man aged 30-40 years in good health. The CDR3 is CASSLGQISYEQYF. DNA for the CDR3: TGTGCCAGCAGCTTAGGACAGATCTCCTACGAGCAGTACTTC.